Listed here are 8 T cell receptor beta chains from one sample, sequenced in a study of CD8 T cells in ankylosing spondylitis. TCRdb re-called the 5' RACE reads through MiXCR, storing one row per CDR3 protein. The sample records 210,000 or so distinct CDR3 sequences, 8% to 9% being singletons. The sample consisted of blood, either unsorted or a sorted T cell fraction (not recorded which). The receptors were gathered from a female donor with ankylosing spondylitis or in good health (not recorded which).

V and J are TRBV7-9 and TRBJ1-4; D gene unclear. V was shortened by 5 bases and J by 2 bases, with 9 bases between the two germline ends. Germline V lookup: CDR1 SEHNR, CDR2 FQNEAQ (reference sequence). The CDR3 totals 14 residues. CDR3 sequence (DNA): TGTGCCAGCAGCGCATTCGGGACTAATGAAAAACTGTTTTTT. Translation gives CASSAFGTNEKLFF.

This clonotype was seen at least ten times. The chain joins TRBV7-2 to TRBJ2-4; a possible D gene is TRBD1 (5 bases). The CDR3 runs 17 residues. Germline V CDR1 and CDR2: SGHTA, FQGNSA. The V end was cut by 2 bases, the J end by 2 bases, with 16 bases between. This CDR3 reads CASSLPSAGITKNIQYF. CDR3 DNA sequence: TGTGCCAGCAGCTTACCCAGTGCAGGGATTACCAAAAACATTCAGTACTTC.

This clonotype was detected many times. The chain has TRBV6-1 and TRBJ2-5; the match to TRBD2 covers 12 bases. The CDR3 sequence is 17 residues long. With 2 bases clipped from V and 4 bases from J, the junction kept 8 bases outside the gene matches. Germline CDR1 and CDR2: MNHNS and SASEGT. CDR3 in amino acids: CASSEIRLAGVGETQYF. DNA for the CDR3: TGTGCCAGCAGTGAAATCAGACTAGCGGGAGTTGGAGAGACCCAGTACTTC.

This clonotype has a count of ten or more. The chain links TRBV19 to TRBJ1-5, with D possibly being TRBD1 (6 bases). The germline V gene encodes CDR1 LNHDA and CDR2 SQIVND (reference sequence). The CDR3 totals 15 residues. V was clipped by 6 bases and J by 0 bases, with 12 bases between them. The CDR3 reads CASRPGQNSNQPQHF. CDR3 DNA: TGTGCCAGTAGACCCGGACAGAATAGCAATCAGCCCCAGCATTTT.

A note on this clonotype: This could be a read error, since a much larger clone is one nucleotide away. Since no conserved phenylalanine or tryptophan closes the CDR3, a read error is the likely cause. This sequence joins TRBV20-1 and TRBJ2-1; TRBD2 matches at 9 bases. With 7 bases clipped from V and 2 bases from J, the junction kept 6 bases outside the gene matches. CDR3 length: 14 residues. The germline gives CDR1 DFQATT, CDR2 SNEGSKA (reference sequence). CDR3 bases: TGCAGTGTTAGGGCGGGAGGGCCCTACAATGAGCAGTTCTTA. Its translation: CSVRAGGPYNEQFL.

This clonotype was picked up many times. The chain employs TRBV7-2 and TRBJ2-2; TRBD1 agrees at 7 bases. CDR3 length equals 15 residues. The V segment lost 5 bases and the J segment 2 bases; nucleotides outside the gene matches: 5. Germline CDR1 SGHTA, CDR2 FQGNSA. Here the CDR3 reads CASSKRQGNTGELFF. The CDR3, as DNA: TGTGCCAGCAGCAAGAGACAGGGCAACACCGGGGAGCTGTTTTTT.

This clonotype was seen at least ten times. V gene TRBV4-3 combines with J gene TRBJ1-4; a weak D match, TRBD1 (6 bases). Per the germline V gene, CDR1 is LGHNA and CDR2 is YSLEER. With 1 base removed from V and 6 bases from J, the gap between germline ends came to 15 bases. The CDR3 totals 16 residues. CDR3 DNA sequence: TGCGCCAGCAGCCAAGGCCGAACAGGGTTGTATGAAAAACTGTTTTTT. This translates into CASSQGRTGLYEKLFF.

This clonotype showed up many times. The chain links TRBV6-2 or TRBV6-3 to TRBJ1-1; 10 bases are shared with TRBD1. The CDR3 is 18 residues long. The germline V gene has CDR1 MNHEY and CDR2 SVGEGT. V was pared by 2 bases and J by 4 bases, with 13 bases of the junction left unmatched. CDR3 DNA sequence: TGTGCCAGCAGTTACGTCCCCGGGACAGGGGTCGCGGTCACTGAAGCTTTCTTT. This gives the protein CASSYVPGTGVAVTEAFF.